This T cell receptor (beta chain) is from a study of cytomegalovirus exposure and HLA in healthy donors. The PCR contained 60 Vbeta and 13 Jbeta primers. Clones were sequenced by immunoSEQ multiplex PCR, and TCRdb holds only the in-frame ones, with some missing. The sample lists around 200,000 clones; under 85% were seen once. The V gene's germline CDR1 is MNHEY and CDR2 SMNVEV (reference sequence). The CDR3 is 14 amino acids. Losses at the gene ends were 3 bases for V and 8 bases for J; bases not matched to a gene: 7. This clonotype was obtained from a man in his fifties in good health and CMV-seronegative. The chain couples TRBV27 to TRBJ1-2; 9 bases fit TRBD1. Sequencing was done on a sample of PBMCs. Here the CDR3 DNA reads TGTGCCAGCAGTTTCCGTACAGGGGGCGAGGGCTACACCTTC. As protein: CASSFRTGGEGYTF.